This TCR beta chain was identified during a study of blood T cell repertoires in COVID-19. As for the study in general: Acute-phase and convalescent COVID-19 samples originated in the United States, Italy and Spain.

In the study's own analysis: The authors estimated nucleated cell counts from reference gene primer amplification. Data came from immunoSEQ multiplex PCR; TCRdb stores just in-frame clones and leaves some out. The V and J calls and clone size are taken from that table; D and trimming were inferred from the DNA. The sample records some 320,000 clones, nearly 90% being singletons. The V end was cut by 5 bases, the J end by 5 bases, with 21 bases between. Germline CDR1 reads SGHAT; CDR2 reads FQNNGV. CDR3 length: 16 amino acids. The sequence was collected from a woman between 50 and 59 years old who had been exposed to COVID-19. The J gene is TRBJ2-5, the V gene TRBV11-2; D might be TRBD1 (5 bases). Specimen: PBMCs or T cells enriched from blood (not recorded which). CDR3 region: CASSPKGQFGGETQYF. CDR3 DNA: TGTGCCAGCAGCCCAAAGGGGCAGTTTGGTGGGGAGACCCAGTACTTC.